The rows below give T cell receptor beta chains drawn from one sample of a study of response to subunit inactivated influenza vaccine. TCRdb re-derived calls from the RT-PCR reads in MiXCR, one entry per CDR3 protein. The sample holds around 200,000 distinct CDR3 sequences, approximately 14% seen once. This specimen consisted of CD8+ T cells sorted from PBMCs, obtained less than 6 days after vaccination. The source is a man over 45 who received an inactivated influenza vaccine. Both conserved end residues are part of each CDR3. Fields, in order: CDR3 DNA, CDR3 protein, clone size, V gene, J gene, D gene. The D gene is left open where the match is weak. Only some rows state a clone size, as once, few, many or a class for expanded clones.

cdr3_nt: TGTGCCAGCAGTTTAGCGCCGGGGGGGGATGAGCAGTTCTTC
cdr3_aa: CASSLAPGGDEQFF
clone_size: .
v_call: TRBV6-1
j_call: TRBJ2-1
d_call: TRBD2

cdr3_nt: TGCGCCAGCAGCCAAGGAAGAGGGAGTCAAGAGACCCAGTACTTC
cdr3_aa: CASSQGRGSQETQYF
clone_size: many
v_call: TRBV4-3
j_call: TRBJ2-5
d_call: .

cdr3_nt: TGTGCCGCAGCACCCGCAACTAATGAAAAACTGTTTTTT
cdr3_aa: CAAAPATNEKLFF
clone_size: .
v_call: TRBV6-6
j_call: TRBJ1-4
d_call: .

cdr3_nt: TGCAGTGCTAGAGACCCGGACAATATTAATGAGCAGTTCTTC
cdr3_aa: CSARDPDNINEQFF
clone_size: .
v_call: TRBV20-1
j_call: TRBJ2-1
d_call: .

cdr3_nt: TGCGCCAGCAGCCAAGATTCAGGGGGCCGAGGAAAACTGTTTTTT
cdr3_aa: CASSQDSGGRGKLFF
clone_size: .
v_call: TRBV4-3
j_call: TRBJ1-4
d_call: TRBD1

cdr3_nt: TGTGCCACCAGCAGGGAGGGACTAGCGGGAGCTTATGAGCAGTTCTTC
cdr3_aa: CATSREGLAGAYEQFF
clone_size: .
v_call: TRBV15
j_call: TRBJ2-1
d_call: TRBD2

cdr3_nt: TGTGCCAGCAGTTACCCTGGGACTAGCGGGGGCAGGGTCTATGCTCTTTATGAGCAGTTCTTC
cdr3_aa: CASSYPGTSGGRVYALYEQFF
clone_size: once
v_call: TRBV6-2/TRBV6-3
j_call: TRBJ2-1
d_call: TRBD2

cdr3_nt: TGTGCCAGCAGATCCGGGACAGGGGTCGCCGGGGAGCTGTTTTTT
cdr3_aa: CASRSGTGVAGELFF
clone_size: few
v_call: TRBV12-3/TRBV12-4
j_call: TRBJ2-2
d_call: TRBD1

cdr3_nt: TGTGCCAGCAGTTCTCAGGGCGCCGAGTCCGAGCAGTACTTC
cdr3_aa: CASSSQGAESEQYF
clone_size: .
v_call: TRBV7-9
j_call: TRBJ2-7
d_call: .

cdr3_nt: TGTGCCAGCAGCCTTGTGCTAAACACCGGGGAGCTGTTTTTT
cdr3_aa: CASSLVLNTGELFF
clone_size: few
v_call: TRBV11-2
j_call: TRBJ2-2
d_call: .

cdr3_nt: TGTGCCAGCAGCCCGGACAGGGGGCTTTACGAGCAGTACTTC
cdr3_aa: CASSPDRGLYEQYF
clone_size: .
v_call: TRBV11-1
j_call: TRBJ2-7
d_call: TRBD1

cdr3_nt: TGTGCCAGCAGCCATCCGGGGCTAGCGGACTACGAGCAGTACTTC
cdr3_aa: CASSHPGLADYEQYF
clone_size: .
v_call: TRBV3-1
j_call: TRBJ2-7
d_call: TRBD2

cdr3_nt: TGCAGTGCGAGGGGACTAGCGGGAGGAAGGGCCAAAAACATTCAGTACTTC
cdr3_aa: CSARGLAGGRAKNIQYF
clone_size: .
v_call: TRBV20-1
j_call: TRBJ2-4
d_call: TRBD2

cdr3_nt: TGCGCCAGCGGACGGACTAGCGGGAGGGGCGTCACGAACACCGGGGAGCTGTTTTTT
cdr3_aa: CASGRTSGRGVTNTGELFF
clone_size: many
v_call: TRBV4-3
j_call: TRBJ2-2
d_call: TRBD2

cdr3_nt: TGTGCCAGCAGCCAAGATTTCGCGGGAGAGGCCTACAATGAGCAGTTCTTC
cdr3_aa: CASSQDFAGEAYNEQFF
clone_size: many
v_call: TRBV3-1
j_call: TRBJ2-1
d_call: TRBD2

cdr3_nt: TGTGCCAGCAGTTTCACGGGACAGGGAGTTTTGGAGCAGTACTTC
cdr3_aa: CASSFTGQGVLEQYF
clone_size: few
v_call: TRBV6-5
j_call: TRBJ2-7
d_call: TRBD1

cdr3_nt: TGTGCCAGCAGCCAAAGTCTAGCGGGAGTTTGGAATGAGCAGTTCTTC
cdr3_aa: CASSQSLAGVWNEQFF
clone_size: many
v_call: TRBV14
j_call: TRBJ2-1
d_call: TRBD2

cdr3_nt: TGTGCCATCACCGGGGGCCCTTTAGGGATCCACGAGCAGTACTTC
cdr3_aa: CAITGGPLGIHEQYF
clone_size: many
v_call: TRBV10-3
j_call: TRBJ2-7
d_call: .

cdr3_nt: TGCGCCAGCAGTGCCGGGACAGGGGTACAGCCCCAGCATTTT
cdr3_aa: CASSAGTGVQPQHF
clone_size: .
v_call: TRBV10-2
j_call: TRBJ1-5
d_call: TRBD1

cdr3_nt: TGCAGTGCAACCGAGGGACTAGCGGGGGGATCGTGGACCTACGAGCAGTACTTC
cdr3_aa: CSATEGLAGGSWTYEQYF
clone_size: .
v_call: TRBV20-1
j_call: TRBJ2-7
d_call: TRBD2

cdr3_nt: TGTGCCAGCAGCTTAGCGTGGCCAGAAGGTAGCACAGATACGCAGTATTTT
cdr3_aa: CASSLAWPEGSTDTQYF
clone_size: few
v_call: TRBV7-2
j_call: TRBJ2-3
d_call: .

cdr3_nt: TGTGCCAGCAGCTATCGACAGGGCGCGGAGACCCAGTACTTC
cdr3_aa: CASSYRQGAETQYF
clone_size: few
v_call: TRBV7-8
j_call: TRBJ2-5
d_call: TRBD1

cdr3_nt: TGTGCCAGCAGTTTGCTAGGACTAGCGGGGGTGGGAACAGATACGCAGTATTTT
cdr3_aa: CASSLLGLAGVGTDTQYF
clone_size: .
v_call: TRBV28
j_call: TRBJ2-3
d_call: TRBD2

cdr3_nt: TGTGCCAGCAGCTTCGTGGGACAAAACTACGAGCAGTACTTC
cdr3_aa: CASSFVGQNYEQYF
clone_size: .
v_call: TRBV7-8
j_call: TRBJ2-7
d_call: .

cdr3_nt: TGTGCCACCAGTGACTCTGCCTACACTAGCGTGGCCAATGAGCAGTTCTTC
cdr3_aa: CATSDSAYTSVANEQFF
clone_size: .
v_call: TRBV24-1
j_call: TRBJ2-1
d_call: TRBD2

cdr3_nt: TGTGCCAGCAGTTTATGGAGGGGGGCGTACTACGAGCAGTACTTC
cdr3_aa: CASSLWRGAYYEQYF
clone_size: few
v_call: TRBV27
j_call: TRBJ2-7
d_call: .

cdr3_nt: TGTGCCAGTAGTATATTCATGGGGTACCAAGAGACCCAGTACTTC
cdr3_aa: CASSIFMGYQETQYF
clone_size: few
v_call: TRBV19
j_call: TRBJ2-5
d_call: .

cdr3_nt: TGTGCCAGCAGCTCCTTACTAGCGGGAGCCGGGGAGCTGTTTTTT
cdr3_aa: CASSSLLAGAGELFF
clone_size: .
v_call: TRBV7-9
j_call: TRBJ2-2
d_call: TRBD2

cdr3_nt: TGTGCCAGCAGTGACCGGGACTGGAAACTGAACACTGAAGCTTTCTTT
cdr3_aa: CASSDRDWKLNTEAFF
clone_size: .
v_call: TRBV6-2/TRBV6-3
j_call: TRBJ1-1
d_call: .

cdr3_nt: TGTGCCAGCAGGGGGCCGGGGGCGGAGAACTATGGCTACACCTTC
cdr3_aa: CASRGPGAENYGYTF
clone_size: .
v_call: TRBV28
j_call: TRBJ1-2
d_call: .

cdr3_nt: TGTGCCAGCAGCTTGGTGCCCGTTGCGCTCAATGAGCAGTTCTTC
cdr3_aa: CASSLVPVALNEQFF
clone_size: many
v_call: TRBV5-6
j_call: TRBJ2-1
d_call: .